The 21 T cell receptor beta chains listed next were all sequenced from one sample in a study of OX40 agonist ivuxolimab in advanced cancers. Using immunoSEQ multiplex PCR, the repertoire was profiled, and TCRdb retains in-frame clones only, with some absent. The sample lists 76,000 or so clones, roughly 88% occurring once. The sample was CD4+ or CD8+ T cells sorted from blood, taken in a trial of the OX40 agonist ivuxolimab. The receptor set was obtained from an adult with an advanced solid tumor such as melanoma, head and neck, liver or kidney cancer.

This chain uses TRBV11-3 with TRBJ2-1; 8 bases agree with TRBD2. The length of the CDR3 is 16 residues. The V segment lost 5 bases and the J segment 3 bases; nucleotides outside the gene matches: 9. CDR1 and CDR2 from the germline V gene are SGHNT and YENEEA. The CDR3 bases are TGTGCCAGCAGCCCTAGCGGGCTAGCGGTCTACAATGAGCAGTTCTTC. As protein: CASSPSGLAVYNEQFF.

The chain carries TRBV7-9 and TRBJ1-4, with D perhaps matching TRBD1 (5 bases). CDR3 size: 15 residues. The germline gives CDR1 SEHNR, CDR2 FQNEAQ (reference sequence). V was clipped by 2 bases and J by 5 bases, with 12 bases between them. CDR3 nucleotides: TGTGCCAGCAGCTTACCTCAGGGCCCCAATGAAAAACTGTTTTTT. Amino acids: CASSLPQGPNEKLFF. Variable domain in full (rest from reference TRBV7-9 and TRBJ1-4): DTGVSQNPRHKITKRGQNVTFRCDPISEHNRLYWYRQTLGQGPEFLTYFQNEAQLEKSRLLSDRFSAERPKGSFSTLEIQRTEQGDSAMYLCASSLPQGPNEKLFFGSGTQLSVL.

This chain joins TRBV5-6 and TRBJ1-1; D may be TRBD1 (6 bases). In germline, CDR1 is SGHDT, CDR2 YYEEEE. Deletions cut 2 bases from V and 5 bases from J, with 16 bases between. The CDR3 totals 15 residues. The CDR3 is CASSFPDRSGTEAFF. The DNA of the CDR3 is TGTGCCAGCAGCTTCCCTGACAGGAGTGGAACTGAAGCTTTCTTT.

The rearrangement uses TRBV7-9 and TRBJ2-7; 13 nucleotides match TRBD2. CDR1 SEHNR and CDR2 FQNEAQ come from the germline V gene (reference sequence). The ends lost 5 bases at V and 2 bases at J; junction bases unmatched: 3. CDR3 length: 15 amino acids. The CDR3 sequence: CASSPLAGGTYEQYF. The CDR3 nucleotides are TGTGCCAGCAGCCCACTAGCGGGAGGGACCTACGAGCAGTACTTC.

This chain links TRBV11-3 with TRBJ1-2; TRBD1 might be the D (5 bases). This CDR3 spans 13 amino acids. V was clipped by 6 bases and J by 4 bases, with 12 bases between them. Germline V gives CDR1 SGHNT, CDR2 YENEEA. DNA for the CDR3: TGTGCCAGCAGGGCCCAAAGGGGCTATGGCTACACCTTC. Residues: CASRAQRGYGYTF.

CDR3 sequence reads: CASSSGGGPGSYTF. CDR3 DNA: TGTGCCAGCAGCTCTGGAGGAGGCCCGGGGAGCTACACCTTC. V is TRBV14 and J is TRBJ1-2; D is unresolved. V lost 5 bases and J lost 9, with 19 bases in between. The CDR3 loop spans 14 amino acids. The germline V gene has CDR1 SGHDN and CDR2 FVKESK. Full variable domain (missing parts from reference TRBV14 and TRBJ1-2): EAGVTQFPSHSVIEKGQTVTLRCDPISGHDNLYWYRRVMGKEIKFLLHFVKESKQDESGMPNNRFLAERTGGTYSTLKVQPAELEDSGVYFCASSSGGGPGSYTFGSGTRLTVV.

The genes are TRBV7-2 and TRBJ2-1; 10 bases align to TRBD2. V gave up 6 bases and J gave up 9 bases; unmatched junction bases: 11. CDR3 length equals 15 residues. Looked up from germline, CDR1 is SGHTA and CDR2 is FQGNSA. CDR3 bases: TGTGCCAGCAGACGACCTAGCGGGGGTCGGGTTGAGCAGTTCTTC. Encoded protein: CASRRPSGGRVEQFF.

This clone was recorded a few times. The chain joins TRBV7-9 to TRBJ1-2, with D unresolved. The germline V gene encodes CDR1 SEHNR and CDR2 FQNEAQ (reference sequence). The CDR3 runs to 13 residues. The V end lost 5 bases, the J end lost 6 bases, and 13 bases lay between the germline ends. The CDR3 region has the DNA TGTGCCAGCAGCCCCCCGGGCGCCCATGGCTACACCTTC. It specifies CASSPPGAHGYTF. Supplemented by reference TRBV7-9 and TRBJ1-2, the full variable domain reads DTGVSQNPRHKITKRGQNVTFRCDPISEHNRLYWYRQTLGQGPEFLTYFQNEAQLEKSRLLSDRFSAERPKGSFSTLEIQRTEQGDSAMYLCASSPPGAHGYTFGSGTRLTVV.

The chain couples TRBV9 to TRBJ2-1; D may correspond to TRBD1 or TRBD2 (5 bases each). Germline loops: CDR1 SGDLS, CDR2 YYNGEE. Trimming cost V 4 bases and J 6 bases, with 17 bases left between them. The CDR3 is made up of 15 amino acids. CDR3 region: CASSPGAMRGNEQFF. The CDR3 DNA follows: TGTGCCAGCAGCCCCGGGGCGATGAGGGGCAATGAGCAGTTCTTC.

V is TRBV9 and J is TRBJ2-3, with TRBD2 matching 7 bases. Trimming took 1 base from V and 7 from J; bases not matched to a gene: 9. CDR3 size: 15 residues. The germline CDR1 and CDR2 sequences are SGDLS and YYNGEE. The CDR3 protein is CASSVKASGTHTQYF. The CDR3, as DNA: TGTGCCAGCAGCGTAAAGGCTAGCGGAACTCATACGCAGTATTTT.

This chain connects TRBV6-4 to TRBJ2-3; 7 nucleotides agree with TRBD2. The length of the CDR3 is 13 residues. V lost 1 base to trimming and J lost 9 bases; unmatched junction nucleotides: 4. CDR1 and CDR2 from the germline V gene are MRHNA and SNTAGT. For the CDR3, the DNA is TGTGCCAGCAGTGACTTTGGGGGGGGGACGCAGTATTTT. Amino acids: CASSDFGGGTQYF.

Only a few counts were recorded for this clone. The rearrangement joins TRBV14 to TRBJ2-7; D unclear. The CDR3 runs to 14 residues. The germline V and J ends were trimmed by 6 bases and 5 bases, with 17 bases remaining between them. Germline values: CDR1 SGHDN, CDR2 FVKESK. The CDR3 sequence is CASRVTGPFNEQYF. CDR3 in DNA: TGTGCCAGCAGAGTGACGGGTCCTTTTAACGAGCAGTACTTC.

This sequence joins TRBV5-1 and TRBJ2-5; 12 nucleotides align to TRBD2. Germline V gene sequence: CDR1 SGHRS, CDR2 YFSETQ. The V and J ends lost 4 bases and 4 bases, in that order; junction bases with no gene match: 5. The CDR3 spans 15 residues. The CDR3: CASSPATSGRETQYF. The CDR3 nucleotides are TGCGCCAGCAGCCCCGCGACTAGCGGGAGAGAGACCCAGTACTTC.

V gene TRBV6-5 combines with J gene TRBJ2-3, with D perhaps matching TRBD1 or TRBD2 (7 bases each). Germline V gene sequence: CDR1 MNHEY, CDR2 SVGAGI. The V end lost 5 bases, the J end lost 4 bases, and 10 bases lay between the germline ends. The CDR3 length is 13 residues. CDR3 amino acids: CASSAGGADTQYF. Here the CDR3 DNA reads TGTGCCAGCAGTGCAGGGGGGGCAGATACGCAGTATTTT.

V usage is TRBV29-1 and J usage is TRBJ1-1, with 7 nucleotides matching TRBD1. The V gene end was trimmed by 7 bases and the J gene end by 6 bases; junction bases not matched to a gene: 8. The CDR3 is 12 amino acids. Germline V gene data show CDR1 as SQVTM and CDR2 as ANQGSEA. The chain's CDR3 is CSAEGQRSEAFF. As DNA, the CDR3 is TGCAGCGCCGAGGGACAGCGGTCTGAAGCTTTCTTT.

This clone was seen just once. This chain joins TRBV9 and TRBJ2-7; D is unclear. This CDR3 is 13 amino acids long. Germline CDR1 and CDR2: SGDLS and YYNGEE. V lost 4 bases to trimming and J lost 3 bases, with 11 bases between them. The CDR3 loop is CASSRALHYEQYF. The CDR3 nucleotides are TGTGCCAGCAGCAGGGCACTCCACTACGAGCAGTACTTC.

The chain employs TRBV20-1 and TRBJ2-7, with D unresolved. The CDR3 loop spans 11 amino acids. Germline assignment: CDR1 DFQATT and CDR2 SNEGSKA (reference sequence). Here the CDR3 DNA reads TGCAGGCCAAAGGGAACCTACGAGCAGTACTTC. It yields the protein CRPKGTYEQYF.

The chain uses TRBV7-9 and TRBJ2-7; D might be TRBD1 (6 bases). This CDR3 is 15 amino acids long. Trimming took off 1 base at V and 0 bases at J, with 10 bases between the two ends. Germline loops: CDR1 SEHNR, CDR2 FQNEAQ (reference sequence). The CDR3 sequence: CASSLGQGPSYEQYF. As DNA, the CDR3 is TGTGCCAGCAGCTTAGGTCAGGGGCCCTCCTACGAGCAGTACTTC. The whole variable domain, remainder taken from reference TRBV7-9 and TRBJ2-7, is DTGVSQNPRHKITKRGQNVTFRCDPISEHNRLYWYRQTLGQGPEFLTYFQNEAQLEKSRLLSDRFSAERPKGSFSTLEIQRTEQGDSAMYLCASSLGQGPSYEQYFGPGTRLTVT.

This chain joins TRBV2 and TRBJ2-1; no clear D gene. Germline loops: CDR1 SNHLY, CDR2 FYNNEI. Trimming removed 2 bases at V and 2 bases at J, with 4 bases between. CDR3 length equals 13 residues. The CDR3 region has the DNA TGTGCCAGCAGTGAATCGGCCTACAATGAGCAGTTCTTC. Translating gives CASSESAYNEQFF. Combining the CDR3 with reference TRBV2 and TRBJ2-1 gives the whole variable domain EPEVTQTPSHQVTQMGQEVILRCVPISNHLYFYWYRQILGQKVEFLVSFYNNEISEKSEIFDDQFSVERPDGSNFTLKIRSTKLEDSAMYFCASSESAYNEQFFGPGTRLTVL.

The rearrangement links TRBV6-5 to TRBJ1-1; 8 nucleotides agree with TRBD1. The germline V gene has CDR1 MNHEY and CDR2 SVGAGI. This CDR3 is 16 amino acids long. V lost 0 bases and J lost 2; bases outside the gene matches: 5. The CDR3 protein is CASSYSIGQGNTEAFF. Here the CDR3 DNA reads TGTGCCAGCAGTTACTCGATTGGACAGGGAAACACTGAAGCTTTCTTT.

This clone turned up a few times. This chain links TRBV6-1 with TRBJ1-5, with D perhaps TRBD1 (5 bases). CDR1 and CDR2 from the germline V gene are MNHNS and SASEGT. There are 13 residues in the CDR3. V was trimmed by 1 base and J by 7 bases, leaving 8 bases between them. The chain's CDR3 is CASSEGKGQPQHF. As DNA, the CDR3 is TGTGCCAGCAGTGAAGGAAAGGGGCAGCCCCAGCATTTT.